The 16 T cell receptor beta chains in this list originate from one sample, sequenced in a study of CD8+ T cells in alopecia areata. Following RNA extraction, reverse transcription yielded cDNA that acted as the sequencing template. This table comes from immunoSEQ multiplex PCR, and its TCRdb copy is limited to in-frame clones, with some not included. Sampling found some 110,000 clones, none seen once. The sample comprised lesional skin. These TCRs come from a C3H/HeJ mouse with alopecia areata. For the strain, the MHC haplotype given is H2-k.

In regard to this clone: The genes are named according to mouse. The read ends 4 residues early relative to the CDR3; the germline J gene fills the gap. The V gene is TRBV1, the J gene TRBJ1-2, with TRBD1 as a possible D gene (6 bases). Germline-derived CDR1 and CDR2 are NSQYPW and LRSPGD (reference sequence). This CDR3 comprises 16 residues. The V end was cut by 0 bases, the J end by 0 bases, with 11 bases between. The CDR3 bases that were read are TGCACCTGCAGTGCAGAACAGGGTATTGCAAACTCC. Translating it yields CTCSAEQGIANS. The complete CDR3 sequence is CTCSAEQGIANSDYTF.

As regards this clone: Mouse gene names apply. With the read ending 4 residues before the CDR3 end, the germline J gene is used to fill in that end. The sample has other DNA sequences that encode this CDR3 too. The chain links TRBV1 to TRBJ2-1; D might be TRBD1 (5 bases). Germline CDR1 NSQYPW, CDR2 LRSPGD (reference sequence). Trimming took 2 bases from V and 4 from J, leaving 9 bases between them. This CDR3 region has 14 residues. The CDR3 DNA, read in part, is TGCACCTGCAGTGCAAGAAGGGGTTATGCT. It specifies CTCSARRGYA. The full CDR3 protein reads CTCSARRGYAEQFF.

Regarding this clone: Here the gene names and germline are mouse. CDR3 DNA, as far as it was read: TGCACCTGCAGTGCAGAGAGGGGGCTGGATGCT. Translated, it gives CTCSAERGLDA. The CDR3 in full is CTCSAERGLDAEQFF. V and J are TRBV1 and TRBJ2-1, with D maybe TRBD1 (7 bases). The read stops 4 residues short of the end of the CDR3; the missing end is completed from the germline J gene. V lost 0 bases, J lost 5 bases, and 11 bases lay in between. The CDR3 extends over 15 amino acids. Germline-derived CDR1 and CDR2 are NSQYPW and LRSPGD (reference sequence).

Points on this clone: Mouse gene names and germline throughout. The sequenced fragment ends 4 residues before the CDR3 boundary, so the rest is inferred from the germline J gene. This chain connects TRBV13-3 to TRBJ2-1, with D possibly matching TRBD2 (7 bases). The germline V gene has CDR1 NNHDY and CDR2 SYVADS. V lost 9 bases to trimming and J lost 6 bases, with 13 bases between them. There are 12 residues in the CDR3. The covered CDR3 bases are TGTGCCACCCGCGGGGGGCGTGCT. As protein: CATRGGRA. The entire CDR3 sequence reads CATRGGRAEQFF.

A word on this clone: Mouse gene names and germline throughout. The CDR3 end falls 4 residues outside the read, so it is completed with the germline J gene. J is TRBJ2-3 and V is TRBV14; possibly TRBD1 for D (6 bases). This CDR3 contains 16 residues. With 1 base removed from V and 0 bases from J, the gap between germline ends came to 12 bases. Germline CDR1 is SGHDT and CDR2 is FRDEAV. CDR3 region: CASSFPGQLSAETLYF. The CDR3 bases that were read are TGTGCCAGCAGTTTCCCGGGACAACTTAGTGCAGAA.

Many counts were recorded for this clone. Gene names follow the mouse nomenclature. CDR3: CASRTASQNTLYF. The DNA read from the CDR3 is TGTGCCAGCAGGACAGCTAGTCAAAAC. The chain combines TRBV13-3 with TRBJ2-4; D possibly corresponds to TRBD1 (5 bases). The read ends 4 residues early relative to the CDR3; the germline J gene fills the gap. CDR1 is NNHDY and CDR2 is SYVADS in the germline V gene. V was shortened by 5 bases and J by 0 bases, with 7 bases between the two germline ends. The length of the CDR3 is 13 residues.

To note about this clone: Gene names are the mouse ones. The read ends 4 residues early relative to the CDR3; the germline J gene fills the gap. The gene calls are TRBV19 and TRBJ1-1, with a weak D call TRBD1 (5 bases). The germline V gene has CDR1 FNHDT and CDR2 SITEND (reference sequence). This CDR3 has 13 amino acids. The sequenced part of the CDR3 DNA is TGTGCCAGCAGTATAGGGTGGGGGGAA. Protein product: CASSIGWGE. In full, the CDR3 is CASSIGWGEEVFF.

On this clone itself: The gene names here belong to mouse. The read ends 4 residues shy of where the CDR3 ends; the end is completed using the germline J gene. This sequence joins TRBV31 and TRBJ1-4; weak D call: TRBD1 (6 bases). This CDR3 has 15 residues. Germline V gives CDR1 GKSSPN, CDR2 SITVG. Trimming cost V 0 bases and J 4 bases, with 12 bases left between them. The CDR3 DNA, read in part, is TGTGCCTGGAGTCTAGTGGGGACAAACAACGAA. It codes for CAWSLVGTNNE. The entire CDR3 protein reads CAWSLVGTNNERLFF.

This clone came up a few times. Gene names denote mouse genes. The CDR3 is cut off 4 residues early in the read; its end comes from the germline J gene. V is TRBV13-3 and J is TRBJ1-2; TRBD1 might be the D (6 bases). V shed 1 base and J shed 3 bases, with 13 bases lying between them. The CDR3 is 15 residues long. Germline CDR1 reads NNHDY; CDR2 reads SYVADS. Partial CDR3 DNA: TGTGCCAGCAGTGATTCGCCCAGGGGTGACTCC. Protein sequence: CASSDSPRGDS. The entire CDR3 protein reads CASSDSPRGDSDYTF.

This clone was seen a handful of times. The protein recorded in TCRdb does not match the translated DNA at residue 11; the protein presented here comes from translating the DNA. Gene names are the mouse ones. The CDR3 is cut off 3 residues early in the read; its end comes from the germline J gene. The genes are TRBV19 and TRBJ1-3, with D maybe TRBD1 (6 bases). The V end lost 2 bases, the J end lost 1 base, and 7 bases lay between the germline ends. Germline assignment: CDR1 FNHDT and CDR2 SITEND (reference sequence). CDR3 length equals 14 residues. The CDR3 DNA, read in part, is TGTGCCAGCAGTATGACAGGATCTGGAAATACG. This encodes CASSMTGSGNT. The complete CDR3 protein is CASSMTGSGNTLYF.

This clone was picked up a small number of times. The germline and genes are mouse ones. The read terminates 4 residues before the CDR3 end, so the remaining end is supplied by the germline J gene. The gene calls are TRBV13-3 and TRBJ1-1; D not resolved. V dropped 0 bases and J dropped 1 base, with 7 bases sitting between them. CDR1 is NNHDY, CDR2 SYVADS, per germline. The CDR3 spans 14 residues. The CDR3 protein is CASSDAIRNTEVFF. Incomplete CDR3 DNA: TGTGCCAGCAGTGATGCAATCAGAAACACA.

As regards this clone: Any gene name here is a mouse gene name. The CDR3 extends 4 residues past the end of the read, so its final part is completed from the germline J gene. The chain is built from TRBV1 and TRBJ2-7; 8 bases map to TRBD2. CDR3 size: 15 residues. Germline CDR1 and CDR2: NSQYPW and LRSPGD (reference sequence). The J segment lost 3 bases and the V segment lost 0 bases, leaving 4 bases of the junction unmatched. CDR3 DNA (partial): TGCACCTGCAGTGCAGAACTGGGGGACCTCTAT. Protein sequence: CTCSAELGDLY. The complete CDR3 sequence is CTCSAELGDLYEQYF.

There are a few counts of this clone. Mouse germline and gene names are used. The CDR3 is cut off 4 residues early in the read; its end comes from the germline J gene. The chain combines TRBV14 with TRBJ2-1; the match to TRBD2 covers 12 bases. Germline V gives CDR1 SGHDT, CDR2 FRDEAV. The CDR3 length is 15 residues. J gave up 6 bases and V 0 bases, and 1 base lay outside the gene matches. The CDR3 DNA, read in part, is TGTGCCAGCAGTTTCTCGGGACTGGGGGGTGCT. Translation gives CASSFSGLGGA. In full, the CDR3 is CASSFSGLGGAEQFF.

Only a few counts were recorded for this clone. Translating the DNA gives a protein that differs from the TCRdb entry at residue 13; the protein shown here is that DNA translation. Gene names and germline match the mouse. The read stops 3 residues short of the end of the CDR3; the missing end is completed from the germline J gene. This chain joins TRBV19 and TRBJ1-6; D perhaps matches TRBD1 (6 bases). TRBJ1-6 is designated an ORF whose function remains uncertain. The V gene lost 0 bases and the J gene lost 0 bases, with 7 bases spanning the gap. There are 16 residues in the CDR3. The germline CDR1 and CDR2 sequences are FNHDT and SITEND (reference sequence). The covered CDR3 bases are TGTGCCAGCAGTATAGGAGGGGGTTCCTATAATTCGCCC. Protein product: CASSIGGGSYNSP. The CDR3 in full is CASSIGGGSYNSPLYF.

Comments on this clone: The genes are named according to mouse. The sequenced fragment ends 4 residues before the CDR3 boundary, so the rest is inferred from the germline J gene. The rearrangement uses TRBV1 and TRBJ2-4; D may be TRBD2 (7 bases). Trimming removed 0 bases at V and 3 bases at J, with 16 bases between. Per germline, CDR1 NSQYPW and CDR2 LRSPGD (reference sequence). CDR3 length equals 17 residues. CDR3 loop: CTCSADFGGRWQNTLYF. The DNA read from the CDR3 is TGCACCTGCAGTGCAGATTTCGGGGGGCGCTGGCAAAAC.

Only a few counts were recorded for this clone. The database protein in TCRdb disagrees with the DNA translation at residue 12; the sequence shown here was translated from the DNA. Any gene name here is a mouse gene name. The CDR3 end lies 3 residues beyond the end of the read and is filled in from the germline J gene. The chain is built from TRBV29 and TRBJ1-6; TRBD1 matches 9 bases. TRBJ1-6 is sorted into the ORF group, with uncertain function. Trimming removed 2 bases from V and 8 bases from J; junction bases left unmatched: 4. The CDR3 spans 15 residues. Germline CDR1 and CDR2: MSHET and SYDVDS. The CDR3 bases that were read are TGTGCTAGCAGTTTAGAGGACAGGGGATATTCGCCC. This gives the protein CASSLEDRGYSP. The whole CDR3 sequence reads CASSLEDRGYSPLYF.